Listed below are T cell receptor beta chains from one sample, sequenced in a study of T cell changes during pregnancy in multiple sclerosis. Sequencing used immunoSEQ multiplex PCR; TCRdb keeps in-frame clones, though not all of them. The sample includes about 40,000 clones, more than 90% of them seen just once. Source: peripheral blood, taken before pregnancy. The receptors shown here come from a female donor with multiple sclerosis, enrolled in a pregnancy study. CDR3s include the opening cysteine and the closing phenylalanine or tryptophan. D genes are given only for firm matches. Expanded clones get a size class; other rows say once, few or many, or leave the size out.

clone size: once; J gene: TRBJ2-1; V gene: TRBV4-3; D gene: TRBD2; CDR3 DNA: TGCGCCAGCAGCCCCCGGAGTAGCGGGAGCGTATACAATGAGCAGTTCTTC; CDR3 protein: CASSPRSSGSVYNEQFF
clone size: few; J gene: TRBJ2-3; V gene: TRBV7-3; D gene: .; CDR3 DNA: TGTGCCAGCAGCTTAAGAGAGGGCGATACGCAGTATTTT; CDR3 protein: CASSLREGDTQYF
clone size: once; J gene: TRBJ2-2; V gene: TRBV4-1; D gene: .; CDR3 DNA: TGCGCCAGCAGCACTTTTATGAACACCGGGGAGCTGTTTTTT; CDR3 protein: CASSTFMNTGELFF
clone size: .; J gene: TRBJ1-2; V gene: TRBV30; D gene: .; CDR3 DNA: TGTGCCTGGAGTGGGCCTGCCGGGGGCTACACCTTC; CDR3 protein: CAWSGPAGGYTF
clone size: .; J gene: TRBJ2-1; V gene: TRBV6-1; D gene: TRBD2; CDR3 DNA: TGTGCCAGCCGACTAGCGGACTCTTACAATGAGCAGTTCTTC; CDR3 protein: CASRLADSYNEQFF
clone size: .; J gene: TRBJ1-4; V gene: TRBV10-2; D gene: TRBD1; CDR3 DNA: TGCGCCAGCAGTCTGAGACAGGGGGGTGAAAAACTGTTTTTT; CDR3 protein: CASSLRQGGEKLFF
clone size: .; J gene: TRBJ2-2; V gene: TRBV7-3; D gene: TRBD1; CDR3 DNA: TGTGCCAGCAGCGGGACAGTTAACACCGGGGAGCTGTTTTTT; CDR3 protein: CASSGTVNTGELFF
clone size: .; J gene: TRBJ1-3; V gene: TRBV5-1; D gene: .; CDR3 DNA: TGCGCCAGCAGCGCGGCCCTAACAGGTGCTGGAAACACCATATATTTT; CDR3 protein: CASSAALTGAGNTIYF
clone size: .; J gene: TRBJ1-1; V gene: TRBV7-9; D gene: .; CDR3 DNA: TGTGCCAGCAGCGCCCGAGGCGGGGCCGGGAACACTGAAGCTTTCTTT; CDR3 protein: CASSARGGAGNTEAFF
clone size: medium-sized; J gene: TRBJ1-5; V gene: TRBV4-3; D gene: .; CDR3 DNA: TGCGCCAGCAGCCAAATTATCGGTCAGCCCCAGCATTTT; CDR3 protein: CASSQIIGQPQHF
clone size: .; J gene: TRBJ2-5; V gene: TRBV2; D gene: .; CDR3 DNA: TGTGCCAGCAGTGTCGGACAGTTCCAGAGGTGGACCCAGTACTTC; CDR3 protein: CASSVGQFQRWTQYF
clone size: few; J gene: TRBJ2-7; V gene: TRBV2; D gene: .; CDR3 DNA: TGTGCCAGCAGCCCGCTGGCGAGGGAGCAGTACTTC; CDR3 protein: CASSPLAREQYF
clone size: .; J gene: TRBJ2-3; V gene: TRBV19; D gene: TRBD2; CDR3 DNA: TGTGCCAGTAGTATAGAGCGGGAGAGGTCAGATACGCAGTATTTT; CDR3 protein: CASSIERERSDTQYF
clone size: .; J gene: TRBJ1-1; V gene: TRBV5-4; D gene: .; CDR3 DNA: TGTGCCAGCAGCTTGGTCCGAGGAAGAGGGCTTAACACTGAAGCTTTCTTT; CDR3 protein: CASSLVRGRGLNTEAFF
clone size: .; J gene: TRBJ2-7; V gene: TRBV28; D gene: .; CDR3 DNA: TGTGCCAGCAGTGAGGACAGCTTTCCCCGCTACGAGCAGTACTTC; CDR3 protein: CASSEDSFPRYEQYF
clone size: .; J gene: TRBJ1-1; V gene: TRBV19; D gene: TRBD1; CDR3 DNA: TGTGCCAGTACCAACCCAGGGGGCGGGTACACTGAAGCTTTCTTT; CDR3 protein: CASTNPGGGYTEAFF
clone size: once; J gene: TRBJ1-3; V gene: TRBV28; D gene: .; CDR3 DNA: TGTGCCAGCAGTTCAGGAAACACCATATATTTT; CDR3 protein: CASSSGNTIYF
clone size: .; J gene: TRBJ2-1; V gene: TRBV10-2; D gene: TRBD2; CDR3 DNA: TGCGCCAGCAGCAGTACTAGCGGGAGTTACAATGAGCAGTTCTTC; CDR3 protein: CASSSTSGSYNEQFF
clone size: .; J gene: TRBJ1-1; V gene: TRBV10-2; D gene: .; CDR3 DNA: TGCGCCAGCAGCGATGGGTATGGGGCCGCGGACACTGAAGCTTTCTTT; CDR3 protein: CASSDGYGAADTEAFF
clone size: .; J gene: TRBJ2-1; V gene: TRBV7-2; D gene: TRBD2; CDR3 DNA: TGTGCCAGCAGCTTAGGAGGGACTAGTACGGCGCAGTTCTTC; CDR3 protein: CASSLGGTSTAQFF
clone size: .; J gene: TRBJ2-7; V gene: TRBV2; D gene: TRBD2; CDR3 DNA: TGTGCCAGCAGTCCCCTTCTAGCGGGTTTCTACGAGCAGTACTTC; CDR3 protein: CASSPLLAGFYEQYF
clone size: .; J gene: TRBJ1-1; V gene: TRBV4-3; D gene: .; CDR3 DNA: TGCGCCAGCAGCCAGGATGACAAGAACACTGAAGCTTTCTTT; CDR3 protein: CASSQDDKNTEAFF
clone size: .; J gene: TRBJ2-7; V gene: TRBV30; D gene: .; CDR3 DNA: TGTGCCCGGACCACCACGCACGGGGACGAGCAGTACTTC; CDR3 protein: CARTTTHGDEQYF
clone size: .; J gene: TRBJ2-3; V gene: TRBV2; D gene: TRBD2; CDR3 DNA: TGTGCCAGCAGTGTCGAGCGGGAGAAGGTCGTCACAGATACGCAGTATTTT; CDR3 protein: CASSVEREKVVTDTQYF
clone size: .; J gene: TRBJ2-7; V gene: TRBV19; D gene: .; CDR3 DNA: TGTGCCAGTAGTCACAGGGACTACGAGCAGTACTTC; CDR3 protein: CASSHRDYEQYF
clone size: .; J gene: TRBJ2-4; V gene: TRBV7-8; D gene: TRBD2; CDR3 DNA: TGTGCCAGCAGCCGCCGGGACTACCCGGACATTCAGTACTTC; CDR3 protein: CASSRRDYPDIQYF
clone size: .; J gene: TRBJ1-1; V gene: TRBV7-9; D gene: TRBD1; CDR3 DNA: TGTGCCAGCGGAGACAGGGGGAACACTGAAGCTTTCTTT; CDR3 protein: CASGDRGNTEAFF
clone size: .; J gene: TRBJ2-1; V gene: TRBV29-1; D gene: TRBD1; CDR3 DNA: TGCAGCTACGACAGGGTACTGGACAATGAGCAGTTCTTC; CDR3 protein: CSYDRVLDNEQFF
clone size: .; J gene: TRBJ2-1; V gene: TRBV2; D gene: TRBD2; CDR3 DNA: TGTGCCAGCAGTCAGACTAGCCTGATTCGCCGGGAGCAGTTCTTC; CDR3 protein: CASSQTSLIRREQFF
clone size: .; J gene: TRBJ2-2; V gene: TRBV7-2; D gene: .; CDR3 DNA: TGTGCCAGCAGCTCCTTAAGGAGGGCCTTAAGCACCGGGGAGCTGTTTTTT; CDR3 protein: CASSSLRRALSTGELFF
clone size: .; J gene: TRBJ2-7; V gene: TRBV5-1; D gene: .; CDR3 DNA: TGCGCCAGCAGCCCGCACGGGGTACCCTACGAGCAGTACTTC; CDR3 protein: CASSPHGVPYEQYF
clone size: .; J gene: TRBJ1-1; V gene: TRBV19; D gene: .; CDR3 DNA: TGTGCCAGTAATACGCAATATTTGGGGGGGGAGGCTTTCTTT; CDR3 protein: CASNTQYLGGEAFF
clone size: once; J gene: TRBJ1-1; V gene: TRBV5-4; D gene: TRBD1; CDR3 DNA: TGTGCCAGCAGCAACCGGGGACAGGGCCCCTGGACTGAAGCTTTCTTT; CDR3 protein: CASSNRGQGPWTEAFF
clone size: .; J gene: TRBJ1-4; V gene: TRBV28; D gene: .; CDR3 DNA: TGTGCCAGCAGTTTAACCCAGATTAATGAAAAACTGTTTTTT; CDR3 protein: CASSLTQINEKLFF
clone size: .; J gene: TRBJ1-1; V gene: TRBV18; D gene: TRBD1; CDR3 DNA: TGTGCCAGCTCACCACGCGGGACAGTGGACACTGAAGCTTTCTTT; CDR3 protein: CASSPRGTVDTEAFF
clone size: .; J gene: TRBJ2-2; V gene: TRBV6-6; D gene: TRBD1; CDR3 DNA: TGTGCCAGCAGTTACTTAACGCAGGGGGCAGGCGGGGAGCTGTTTTTT; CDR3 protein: CASSYLTQGAGGELFF
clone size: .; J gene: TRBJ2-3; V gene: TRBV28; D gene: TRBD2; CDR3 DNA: TGTGCCAGCAGCCTCGAAGGACTAGCACCACATTTT; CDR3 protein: CASSLEGLAPHF
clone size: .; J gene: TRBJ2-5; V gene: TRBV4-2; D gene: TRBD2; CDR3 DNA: TGTGCCAGCAGCCAAGATCTTGTTGGCGGGAGAGAAATAGAGACCCAGTACTTC; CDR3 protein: CASSQDLVGGREIETQYF
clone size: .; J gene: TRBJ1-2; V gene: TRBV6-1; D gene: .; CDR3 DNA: TGTGCCAGCAGTGACGGAGTCTATGGCTACACCTTC; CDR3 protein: CASSDGVYGYTF
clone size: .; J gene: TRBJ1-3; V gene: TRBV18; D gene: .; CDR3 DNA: TGTGCCAGCTCACCTAGGGCTATGGCGGACAAATATTTT; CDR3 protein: CASSPRAMADKYF
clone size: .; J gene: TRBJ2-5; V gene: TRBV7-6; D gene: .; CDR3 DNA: TGTGCCAGCAGCTCCTATGGACAGTTCGAGGAGACCCAGTACTTC; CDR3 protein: CASSSYGQFEETQYF
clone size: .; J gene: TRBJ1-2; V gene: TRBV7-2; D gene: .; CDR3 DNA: TGTGCCAGCAGCTTAAACCCTGGACAGATGGGGGGCTACACCTTC; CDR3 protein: CASSLNPGQMGGYTF
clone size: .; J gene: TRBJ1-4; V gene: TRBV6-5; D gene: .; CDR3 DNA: TGTGCCAGCAGTTACTCTCCAGGGGTTAGTAAGGAAAAACTGTTTTTT; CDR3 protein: CASSYSPGVSKEKLFF
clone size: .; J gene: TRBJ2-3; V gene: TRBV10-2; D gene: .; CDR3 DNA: TGCGCCAGCAGTGAGTCATTCGCCAGTTTCGCAGATACGCAGTATTTT; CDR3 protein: CASSESFASFADTQYF
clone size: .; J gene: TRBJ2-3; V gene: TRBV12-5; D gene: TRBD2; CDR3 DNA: TGTGCTAGTGGTTTGAGGCTAGCGGGAGGGTTCACAGATACGCAGTATTTT; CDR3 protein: CASGLRLAGGFTDTQYF
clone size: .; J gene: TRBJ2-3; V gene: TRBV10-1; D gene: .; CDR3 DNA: TGCGCCAGCAGTGAGAGGCGGCAGGGACAAGATACGCAGTATTTT; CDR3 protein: CASSERRQGQDTQYF
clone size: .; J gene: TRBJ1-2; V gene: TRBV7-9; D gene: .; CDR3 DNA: TGTGCCAGCAGGTATGCCCCAGGACTCTATGGCTACACCTTC; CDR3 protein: CASRYAPGLYGYTF
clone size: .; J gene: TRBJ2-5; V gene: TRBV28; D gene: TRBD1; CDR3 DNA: TGTGCCAGCAGCCCTGCGACAGGGGTTAGTGAGACCCAGTACTTC; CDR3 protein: CASSPATGVSETQYF
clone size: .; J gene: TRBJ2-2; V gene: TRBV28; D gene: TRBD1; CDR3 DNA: TGTGCCAGCAGTTTCCCGCCCGGGGACAGGGGGAGCACCGGGGAGCTGTTTTTT; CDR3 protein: CASSFPPGDRGSTGELFF
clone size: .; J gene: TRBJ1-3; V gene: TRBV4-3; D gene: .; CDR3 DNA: TGCGCCAGCAGCCAAGAGAGGGCGGCCGACTCTGGAAACACCATATATTTT; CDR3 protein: CASSQERAADSGNTIYF
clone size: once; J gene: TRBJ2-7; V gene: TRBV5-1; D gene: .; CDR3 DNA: TGCGCCAGCAGCGGGGGCCTGGGATACACCTACGAGCAGTACTTC; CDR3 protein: CASSGGLGYTYEQYF